What follows are 21 T cell receptor beta chains derived from one specimen sequenced in a study of response to subunit inactivated influenza vaccine. TCRdb reprocessed the RT-PCR reads with MiXCR, giving one entry per CDR3 protein. Of approximately 500,000 distinct CDR3 sequences detected, 10% to 15% appear once; the ten largest clones hold around 13%. The specimen comprised PBMCs from blood, sampled more than 35 days after vaccination. Source of these receptors: a man in his fifties or sixties who received an inactivated influenza vaccine.

This clonotype has at least ten counts. This sequence joins TRBV4-2 and TRBJ2-2; TRBD2 is a possible D gene (6 bases). The CDR3 sequence is 15 residues long. V gave up 1 base and J gave up 7 bases, with 13 bases separating them. From germline, CDR1 is LGHNA and CDR2 YNFKEQ. The CDR3 region has the DNA TGTGCCAGCAGCCAAGTTAGCGGAGAGGTCGGGGAGCTGTTTTTT. Translated, it gives CASSQVSGEVGELFF.

The chain joins TRBV18 to TRBJ1-2, with no clear D. From germline, CDR1 is KGHSH and CDR2 LQKENI. CDR3 size: 13 residues. The ends were cut back, 2 bases at V and 3 bases at J, with 7 bases in the middle. CDR3 coding DNA: TGTGCCAGCTCACCATCCCGGGACTATGGCTACACCTTC. Translation gives CASSPSRDYGYTF.

The chain has TRBV6-1 and TRBJ1-6; TRBD1 matches at 8 bases. In germline, CDR1 is MNHNS, CDR2 SASEGT. This CDR3 has 15 residues. With 6 bases clipped from V and 7 bases from J, the junction kept 8 bases outside the gene matches. The CDR3 spells CASSLIQGVNSPLHF. CDR3 coding DNA: TGTGCCAGCAGCCTAATACAGGGGGTGAATTCACCCCTCCACTTT.

This rearrangement joins TRBV4-3 to TRBJ2-5; 10 positions agree with TRBD2. The V gene's germline CDR1 is LGHNA and CDR2 YSLEER. The CDR3 extends over 16 amino acids. Losses at the gene ends were 0 bases for V and 3 bases for J; bases not matched to a gene: 4. CDR3 region: CASSQEGLAGEETQYF. The CDR3 bases are TGCGCCAGCAGCCAAGAGGGTCTAGCGGGGGAAGAGACCCAGTACTTC.

In its sample, this clonotype was seen many times. The rearrangement joins TRBV12-3 or TRBV12-4 to TRBJ2-7, with 7 bases that match TRBD1. The CDR3 length is 18 residues. The V gene end was trimmed by 0 bases and the J gene end by 3 bases; junction bases not matched to a gene: 14. The CDR3 bases are TGTGCCAGCAGTTTAGCGTTTTCTGGGGGCTGGACAGGCTACGAGCAGTACTTC. Amino acids: CASSLAFSGGWTGYEQYF.

This clonotype turned up a few times. The chain carries TRBV29-1 and TRBJ2-2, with TRBD1 matching over 12 bases. Germline V gene sequence: CDR1 SQVTM, CDR2 ANQGSEA. The ends lost 6 bases at V and 7 bases at J; junction bases unmatched: 6. The CDR3 is made up of 14 amino acids. CDR3 in amino acids: CSVGQGAGFGELFF. The CDR3 nucleotides read TGCAGCGTGGGACAGGGGGCTGGATTCGGGGAGCTGTTTTTT.

The rearrangement links TRBV4-2 to TRBJ2-3; TRBD2 matches 9 bases. The CDR3 has 13 residues. Germline assignment: CDR1 LGHNA and CDR2 YNFKEQ. The J segment lost 6 bases and the V segment lost 7 bases, leaving 5 bases of the junction unmatched. CDR3 amino acids: CASTGLAGDTQYF. The CDR3 nucleotides are TGTGCCAGCACGGGACTAGCTGGGGATACGCAGTATTTT.

The genes are TRBV4-2 and TRBJ2-5; 15 bases align to TRBD2. V lost 1 base to trimming and J lost 5 bases; unmatched junction nucleotides: 8. The germline V gene encodes CDR1 LGHNA and CDR2 YNFKEQ. CDR3 length: 18 residues. CDR3 loop: CASSQGTSGGAGGETQYF. The CDR3 DNA reads as TGTGCCAGCAGCCAAGGGACTAGCGGGGGGGCAGGGGGTGAGACCCAGTACTTC.

This clonotype was seen only a few times. V is TRBV11-2 and J is TRBJ2-7; 7 positions match TRBD2. Trimming took 5 bases from V and 5 from J; bases not matched to a gene: 15. The CDR3 runs to 16 residues. Germline CDR1 reads SGHAT; CDR2 reads FQNNGV. This CDR3 is CASSARPRDYRNEQYF. The CDR3 bases are TGTGCCAGCAGCGCACGCCCAAGGGACTACAGAAACGAGCAGTACTTC.

This rearrangement joins TRBV12-3 or TRBV12-4 to TRBJ2-5; possible D gene TRBD2, 5 bases. The CDR3 is made up of 11 amino acids. V lost 1 base and J 13 bases, leaving 10 bases between the germline ends. CDR3 region: CASSLVDSVYF. In DNA form, the CDR3 reads TGTGCCAGCAGTTTAGTGGACTCAGTGTACTTC.

The rearrangement uses TRBV9 and TRBJ2-3, with 9 bases aligning to TRBD2. The CDR3 is 16 residues long. CDR1 and CDR2 from the germline V gene are SGDLS and YYNGEE. Trimming removed 0 bases from V and 2 bases from J; junction bases left unmatched: 4. CDR3 sequence: CASSVALAGYTDTQYF. The CDR3 region has the DNA TGTGCCAGCAGCGTAGCGCTAGCGGGATACACAGATACGCAGTATTTT.

The rearrangement links TRBV7-8 to TRBJ2-5; perhaps TRBD2 as D (5 bases). This CDR3 region has 14 residues. Germline V gene lookup returns CDR1 SGHVS and CDR2 FQNEAQ. V lost 5 bases, J lost 9 bases, and 19 bases lay in between. In nucleotides, the CDR3 is TGTGCCAGCAGCACCGGGGTTTCCGGGCAGGCCCAGTACTTC. Translation: CASSTGVSGQAQYF.

This clonotype has more than one count but fewer than ten. The chain uses TRBV7-2 and TRBJ2-7; 9 bases align to TRBD1. CDR1 SGHTA and CDR2 FQGNSA come from the germline V gene. After removal of 6 bases from V and 5 bases from J, the junction contained 8 bases not matched to a gene. The CDR3 is 14 amino acids. The chain's CDR3 is CASSDRGYIDEQYF. The DNA of the CDR3 is TGTGCCAGCAGTGACAGGGGGTATATCGACGAGCAGTACTTC.

This clonotype was recorded a few times. The chain recombines TRBV11-1 with TRBJ2-3; D uncertain. CDR3 length: 13 residues. The V gene's germline CDR1 is SGHAT and CDR2 FQDESV (reference sequence). Trimming stripped 5 bases from V and 6 bases from J, with 12 bases between. The CDR3 DNA reads TGTGCCAGCAGCGCGACCCAGGTGGATACGCAGTATTTT. This gives the protein CASSATQVDTQYF. The whole variable domain, filled in from reference TRBV11-1 and TRBJ2-3, reads EAEVAQSPRYKITEKSQAVAFWCDPISGHATLYWYRQILGQGPELLVQFQDESVVDDSQLPKDRFSAERLKGVDSTLKIQPAELGDSAMYLCASSATQVDTQYFGPGTRLTVL.

The sample holds many counts of this clonotype. The chain combines TRBV29-1 with TRBJ2-1; 8 bases match TRBD2. This CDR3 has 16 amino acids. Germline values: CDR1 SQVTM, CDR2 ANQGSEA. With V trimmed by 5 bases and J by 0 bases, 9 bases remained unmatched. CDR3 sequence: CSVRGPGTSSYNEQFF. Written as DNA, the CDR3 is TGCAGCGTTAGGGGACCCGGGACTAGCTCCTACAATGAGCAGTTCTTC.

Only a few counts were recorded for this clonotype. The chain couples TRBV24-1 to TRBJ2-1; D ambiguous. V was shortened by 0 bases and J by 3 bases, with 14 bases between the two germline ends. The CDR3 covers 17 residues. CDR1 is KGHDR and CDR2 is SFDVKD in the germline V gene. CDR3 DNA: TGTGCCACCAGTGATTTGAACGTGTCGCCTGACTACAATGAGCAGTTCTTC. This codes for CATSDLNVSPDYNEQFF.

In its sample, this clonotype was seen a few times. The rearrangement joins TRBV7-2 to TRBJ2-7; the match to TRBD2 covers 9 bases. Germline CDR1 reads SGHTA; CDR2 reads FQGNSA. Germline trimming cut 0 bases from V and 3 bases from J; bases unmatched to any gene: 0. CDR3 length: 14 residues. The DNA of the CDR3 is TGTGCCAGCAGCTTAGCACTAGCGGGCTACGAGCAGTACTTC. This translates into CASSLALAGYEQYF.

This clonotype has just a few counts. The chain has TRBV15 and TRBJ2-7, with D possibly matching TRBD1 (5 bases). There are 12 residues in the CDR3. Trimming took 5 bases from V and 3 from J, leaving 8 bases between them. The V gene's germline CDR1 is LNHNV and CDR2 YYDKDF (reference sequence). The CDR3 DNA reads TGTGCCACCAGCCCCCAGGGCTACGAGCAGTACTTC. It specifies CATSPQGYEQYF.

The table lists this clonotype with a few counts. The chain recombines TRBV20-1 with TRBJ2-7; TRBD2 aligns across 7 bases. V shed 3 bases and J 4 bases; nucleotides not matched to a gene: 9. This CDR3 comprises 14 residues. Germline CDR1 and CDR2: DFQATT and SNEGSKA (reference sequence). The DNA of the CDR3 is TGCAGTGCTAGCAGAGCGGGATCTACTTACGAGCAGTACTTC. This gives the protein CSASRAGSTYEQYF.

A few counts support this clonotype. The rearrangement joins TRBV28 to TRBJ1-3; 7 bases line up with TRBD1. The germline V gene has CDR1 MDHEN and CDR2 SYDVKM. The CDR3 runs to 15 residues. V dropped 7 bases and J dropped 2; count of bases not matched to a gene: 8. The CDR3 DNA reads TGTGCCAGCACCAGACAGGGTCTTGCTGGAAACACCATATATTTT. It codes for CASTRQGLAGNTIYF. The full variable domain, in which reference TRBV28 and TRBJ1-3 provide the parts outside the CDR3, is DVKVTQSSRYLVKRTGEKVFLECVQDMDHENMFWYRQDPGLGLRLIYFSYDVKMKEKGDIPEGYSVSREKKERFSLILESASTNQTSMYLCASTRQGLAGNTIYFGEGSWLTVV.

V gene TRBV7-9 combines with J gene TRBJ2-3, with D unclear. The V end lost 2 bases, the J end lost 5 bases, and 17 bases lay between the germline ends. The germline CDR1 and CDR2 sequences are SEHNR and FQNEAQ (reference sequence). The CDR3 loop spans 16 amino acids. In DNA form, the CDR3 reads TGTGCCAGCAGCTTACCGGTTTCCGTTCCAGTAGATACGCAGTATTTT. Translation: CASSLPVSVPVDTQYF.